This T cell receptor (beta chain) was captured by sequencing in a study of T cell changes during pregnancy in multiple sclerosis. V lost 4 bases, J lost 4 bases, and 10 bases stayed unmatched. Germline CDR1 reads SGHNT; CDR2 reads YYREEE (reference sequence). The CDR3 has 15 amino acids. Measured with immunoSEQ multiplex PCR; TCRdb has only the in-frame clones, and not every one. The sample comprises fewer than 40,000 clones, about nine tenths of which are singletons, and approximately 0.47% rests with the top ten. The clonotype originates from a female donor in good health, enrolled as a control in a pregnancy study. Here the sequenced sample was CD4+ T cells from peripheral blood mononuclear cells, taken in the second trimester of pregnancy. The chain employs TRBV5-4 and TRBJ1-2, with 7 bases that match TRBD1. The CDR3 DNA sequence: TGTGCCAGCAGCCTACCCGGACAGGCCCTCTATGGCTACACCTTC. Protein product: CASSLPGQALYGYTF.